This T cell receptor beta chain originates from a study of STAT5B mutations in CD4+ large granular lymphocyte leukemia. Sequencing was performed with immunoSEQ multiplex PCR; in TCRdb, only in-frame clones are kept and a portion is missing. Altogether about 21,000 clones are present, less than 80% being singletons, with the ten largest covering roughly 3.9%. The sequence came from a human donor in good health. Sequences were obtained from CD4+ T cells from blood buffy coats.

CDR3 nucleotide sequence: TGTGCCAGCAGCTTGTTAATTGTCACTGGGGAGACCCAGTACTTC. Translated, it gives CASSLLIVTGETQYF. The V gene is TRBV5-5, the J gene TRBJ2-5; D is uncertain. The germline gives CDR1 SGHKS, CDR2 YYEKEE (reference sequence). This CDR3 is built from 15 residues. V gave up 1 base and J gave up 5 bases, with 15 bases separating them.